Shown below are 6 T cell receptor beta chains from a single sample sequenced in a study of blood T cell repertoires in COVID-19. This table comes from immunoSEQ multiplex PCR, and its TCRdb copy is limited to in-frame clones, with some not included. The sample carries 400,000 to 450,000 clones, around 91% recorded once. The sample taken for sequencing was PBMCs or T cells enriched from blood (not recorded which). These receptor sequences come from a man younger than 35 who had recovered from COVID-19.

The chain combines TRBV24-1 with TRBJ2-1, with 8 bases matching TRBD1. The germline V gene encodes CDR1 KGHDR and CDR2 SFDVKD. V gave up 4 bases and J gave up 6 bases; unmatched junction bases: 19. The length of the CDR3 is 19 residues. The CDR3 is CATSDPIGQGQGVRNEQFF. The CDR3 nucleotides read TGTGCCACCAGTGACCCCATCGGACAGGGACAAGGGGTACGCAATGAGCAGTTCTTC.

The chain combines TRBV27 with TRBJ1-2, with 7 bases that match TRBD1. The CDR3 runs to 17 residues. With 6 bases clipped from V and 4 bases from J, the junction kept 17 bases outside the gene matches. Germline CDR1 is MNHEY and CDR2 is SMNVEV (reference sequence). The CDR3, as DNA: TGTGCCAGCAGCCTAGGACCCCTCGACAGGGAGATCTATGGCTACACCTTC. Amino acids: CASSLGPLDREIYGYTF.

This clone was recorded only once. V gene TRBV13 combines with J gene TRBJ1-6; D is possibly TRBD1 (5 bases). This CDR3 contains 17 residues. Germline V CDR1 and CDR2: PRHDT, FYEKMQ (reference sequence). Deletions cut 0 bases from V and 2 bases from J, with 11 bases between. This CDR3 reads CASSLGLKGTYNSPLHF. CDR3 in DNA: TGTGCCAGCAGCTTAGGCCTAAAGGGGACCTATAATTCACCCCTCCACTTT.

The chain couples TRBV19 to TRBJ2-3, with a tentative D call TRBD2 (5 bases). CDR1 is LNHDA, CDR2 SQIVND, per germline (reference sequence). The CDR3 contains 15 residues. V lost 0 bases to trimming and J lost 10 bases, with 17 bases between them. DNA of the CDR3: TGTGCCAGTAGTATAGACCGGACTGGAGGTGTGCCGCAGTATTTT. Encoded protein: CASSIDRTGGVPQYF.

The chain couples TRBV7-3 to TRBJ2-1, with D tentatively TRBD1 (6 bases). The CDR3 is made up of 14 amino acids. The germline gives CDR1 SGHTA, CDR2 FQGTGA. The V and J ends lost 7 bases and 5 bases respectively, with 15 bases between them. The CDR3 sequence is CASNGQWSHNEQFF. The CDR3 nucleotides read TGTGCCAGCAACGGACAGTGGTCCCACAATGAGCAGTTCTTC.

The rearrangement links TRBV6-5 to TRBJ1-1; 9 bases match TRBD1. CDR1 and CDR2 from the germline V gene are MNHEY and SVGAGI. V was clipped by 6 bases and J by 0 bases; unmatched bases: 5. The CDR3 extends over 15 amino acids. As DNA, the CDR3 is TGTGCCAGCAGCCCCGGGACAGGGATGAACACTGAAGCTTTCTTT. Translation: CASSPGTGMNTEAFF.